The 31 T cell receptor beta chains listed next were all sequenced from one sample in a study of response to subunit inactivated influenza vaccine. A single record per CDR3 protein comes from TCRdb applying MiXCR to the RT-PCR reads. This table has fewer than 800,000 distinct CDR3 sequences, approximately 14% appearing once. The source material was PBMCs from blood, sampled approximately 12 days after vaccination. All receptors come from a man aged 45-65 years who received an inactivated influenza vaccine.

The sample holds many counts of this clonotype. The V and J genes are TRBV12-3 or TRBV12-4 and TRBJ1-5; D call uncertain. The CDR3 loop spans 13 amino acids. Between the trimmed V and J ends, which lost 5 bases and 0 bases, there was a span of 5 bases. The CDR3 region has the DNA TGTGCCAGCAGTGGATATAGCAATCAGCCCCAGCATTTT. Its translation is CASSGYSNQPQHF.

V gene TRBV2 combines with J gene TRBJ2-7; 8 bases are a match to TRBD1. The CDR3 runs 15 residues. Trimming took 4 bases from V and 3 from J; bases not matched to a gene: 8. Germline loops: CDR1 SNHLY, CDR2 FYNNEI. The CDR3 loop is CASSGSDRVFYEQYF. The CDR3 bases are TGTGCCAGCAGTGGATCGGACAGGGTGTTCTACGAGCAGTACTTC.

This chain uses TRBV20-1 with TRBJ2-2; D gene uncertain. Germline CDR1 is DFQATT and CDR2 is SNEGSKA (reference sequence). This CDR3 contains 14 residues. Trimming took 0 bases from V and 3 from J, leaving 8 bases between them. This CDR3 is CSARDALHTGELFF. The CDR3 bases are TGCAGTGCTAGAGATGCCTTGCACACCGGGGAGCTGTTTTTT.

This clonotype was detected a few times. The CDR3 protein is CASSSGQFQETQYF. The CDR3 DNA reads TGTGCCAGCAGCTCGGGACAGTTCCAAGAGACCCAGTACTTC. V is TRBV7-2 and J is TRBJ2-5, with 7 nucleotides matching TRBD1. The CDR3 loop spans 14 amino acids. The germline V gene has CDR1 SGHTA and CDR2 FQGNSA. The V and J ends lost 4 bases and 1 base, in that order; junction bases with no gene match: 3. The full variable domain, its missing parts supplied by reference TRBV7-2 and TRBJ2-5, is GAGVSQSPSNKVTEKGKDVELRCDPISGHTALYWYRQSLGQGLEFLIYFQGNSAPDKSGLPSDRFSAERTGGSVSTLTIQRTQQEDSAVYLCASSSGQFQETQYFGPGTRLLVL.

CDR3 bases: TGTGCCAGCAGTAGGGACAGGGTGGTTGGTAATGAAAAACTGTTTTTT. This translates into CASSRDRVVGNEKLFF. The rearrangement links TRBV6-1 to TRBJ1-4; TRBD1 agrees at 9 bases. The J segment lost 4 bases and the V segment lost 5 bases, leaving 8 bases of the junction unmatched. This CDR3 region has 16 residues. Germline V gene lookup returns CDR1 MNHNS and CDR2 SASEGT.

In its sample, this clonotype was seen a few times. The chain recombines TRBV28 with TRBJ1-1, with unresolved D. Trimming stripped 1 base from V and 0 bases from J, with 18 bases between. The germline V gene encodes CDR1 MDHEN and CDR2 SYDVKM. The CDR3 length is 18 residues. The CDR3 is CASSLFGFRRLVNTEAFF. The CDR3 bases are TGTGCCAGCAGTTTATTTGGGTTCCGTAGGCTCGTGAACACTGAAGCTTTCTTT.

This clonotype was counted a few times. The chain carries TRBV7-2 and TRBJ1-2; a possible D gene is TRBD1 (5 bases). V was trimmed by 2 bases and J by 9 bases, leaving 10 bases between them. CDR1 is SGHTA and CDR2 is FQGNSA in the germline V gene. The length of the CDR3 is 12 residues. CDR3 coding DNA: TGTGCCAGCAGCTTAAACAGGCTAAGCTACACCTTC. Its protein product is CASSLNRLSYTF.

The chain links TRBV7-8 to TRBJ2-5; tentative D call: TRBD1 (5 bases). The germline V and J ends were trimmed by 0 bases and 0 bases, with 8 bases remaining between them. Germline V CDR1 and CDR2: SGHVS, FQNEAQ. The CDR3 has 15 residues. The CDR3 sequence: CASSLAGQYQETQYF. CDR3 nucleotides: TGTGCCAGCAGCTTAGCGGGGCAGTACCAAGAGACCCAGTACTTC.

This clonotype has ten or more counts. DNA of the CDR3: TGTGCCAGCAGCCGGACTAGCGGGGGGGACACAGATACGCAGTATTTT. As protein: CASSRTSGGDTDTQYF. The V and J genes are TRBV4-2 and TRBJ2-3; 15 nucleotides line up with TRBD2. This CDR3 is 16 amino acids long. V lost 4 bases and J lost 2; bases outside the gene matches: 1. Per germline, CDR1 LGHNA and CDR2 YNFKEQ.

This clonotype was detected a few times. V and J are TRBV7-9 and TRBJ2-1, with D perhaps TRBD2 (5 bases). Germline V CDR1 and CDR2: SEHNR, FQNEAQ (reference sequence). Trimming took off 4 bases at V and 2 bases at J, with 18 bases between the two ends. The CDR3 sequence is 17 residues long. CDR3 sequence (DNA): TGTGCCAGCAGCTCGCCAGCAGCGGTAAGAGCCTACAATGAGCAGTTCTTC. It translates to CASSSPAAVRAYNEQFF.

V gene TRBV4-3 combines with J gene TRBJ2-1, with 10 positions matching TRBD2. Germline lookup yields CDR1 LGHNA and CDR2 YSLEER. Unmatched junction bases numbered 9, after V lost 0 bases and J lost 1 base. CDR3 size: 19 residues. The CDR3, as DNA: TGCGCCAGCAGCCAAGATCTGGGTAGCGGGGGGCCTTCCTACAATGAGCAGTTCTTC. Translation gives CASSQDLGSGGPSYNEQFF.

The chain couples TRBV2 to TRBJ1-6; TRBD1 is a possible D gene (5 bases). Looked up from germline, CDR1 is SNHLY and CDR2 is FYNNEI. Trimming took 6 bases from V and 9 from J, leaving 12 bases between them. CDR3 size: 13 residues. This CDR3 reads CASRVDISSPLHF. CDR3 nucleotides: TGTGCCAGCAGGGTGGACATAAGTTCACCCCTCCACTTT.

The gene calls are TRBV20-1 and TRBJ2-3, with D unresolved. CDR3 length: 15 residues. CDR1 and CDR2 (germline): DFQATT, SNEGSKA (reference sequence). V was cut by 5 bases and J by 0 bases, with 15 bases left in between. The CDR3 nucleotides are TGCAGTGCTCCCCCCCGGGTCGGAAGCACAGATACGCAGTATTTT. Translating it yields CSAPPRVGSTDTQYF.

The chain is built from TRBV29-1 and TRBJ2-1, with 11 bases fitting TRBD1. Trimming cost V 3 bases and J 7 bases; bases outside gene matches: 5. The CDR3 totals 14 residues. The germline gives CDR1 SQVTM, CDR2 ANQGSEA. The CDR3 coding sequence is TGCAGCGTTGATTGGACAGGGGGCTGGAATGAGCAGTTCTTC. Protein product: CSVDWTGGWNEQFF.

This CDR3 is CASSFAAGEQYF. The DNA of the CDR3 is TGCGCCAGCAGCTTTGCAGCGGGCGAGCAGTACTTC. The chain couples TRBV5-1 to TRBJ2-7; perhaps TRBD2 as D (6 bases). The CDR3 has 12 amino acids. Trimming pared 2 bases from V and 6 bases from J, leaving 9 bases between. From germline, CDR1 is SGHRS and CDR2 YFSETQ. Full variable domain (rest looked up from reference TRBV5-1 and TRBJ2-7): KAGVTQTPRYLIKTRGQQVTLSCSPISGHRSVSWYQQTPGQGLQFLFEYFSETQRNKGNFPGRFSGRQFSNSRSEMNVSTLELGDSALYLCASSFAAGEQYFGPGTRLTVT.

This clonotype has only a few counts. This chain joins TRBV2 and TRBJ1-6; tentatively, D is TRBD1 (5 bases). Trimming took off 6 bases at V and 7 bases at J, with 10 bases between the two ends. Germline V CDR1 and CDR2: SNHLY, FYNNEI. The CDR3 consists of 13 residues. CDR3 nucleotides: TGTGCCAGCAGGAATAACAGGAATTCACCCCTCCACTTT. It translates to CASRNNRNSPLHF. The full variable domain, rest sourced from reference TRBV2 and TRBJ1-6, is EPEVTQTPSHQVTQMGQEVILRCVPISNHLYFYWYRQILGQKVEFLVSFYNNEISEKSEIFDDQFSVERPDGSNFTLKIRSTKLEDSAMYFCASRNNRNSPLHFGNGTRLTVT.

V gene TRBV6-2 or TRBV6-3 combines with J gene TRBJ2-1; TRBD2 matches at 8 bases. This CDR3 has 16 residues. With V trimmed by 6 bases and J by 3 bases, 10 bases remained unmatched. The germline V gene encodes CDR1 MNHEY and CDR2 SVGEGT. The CDR3: CASRSHTSGIYNEQFF. DNA for the CDR3: TGTGCCAGCAGGAGCCATACTAGCGGTATCTACAATGAGCAGTTCTTC.

This clonotype was picked up a small number of times. The chain joins TRBV5-5 to TRBJ2-7; 12 bases align to TRBD2. The CDR3 is 16 amino acids. With V trimmed by 3 bases and J by 3 bases, 7 bases remained unmatched. Germline-derived CDR1 and CDR2 are SGHKS and YYEKEE (reference sequence). The CDR3 loop reads CASSSGGLAGYYEQYF. CDR3 nucleotide sequence: TGTGCCAGCAGCTCCGGAGGACTAGCGGGGTACTACGAGCAGTACTTC.

This clonotype appeared a few times. V is TRBV5-1 and J is TRBJ1-1; 7 nucleotides match TRBD1. The CDR3 runs to 14 residues. CDR1 and CDR2 from the germline V gene are SGHRS and YFSETQ. The junction had 3 bases not matched to a gene; V was cut back by 3 bases and J by 1 base. The DNA of the CDR3 is TGCGCCAGCAGCTCGGCAGGGGGGAACACTGAAGCTTTCTTT. Its translation: CASSSAGGNTEAFF.

This clonotype was recorded a few times. This chain joins TRBV12-3 or TRBV12-4 and TRBJ2-5; 11 bases map to TRBD2. The CDR3 is 15 amino acids. Unmatched junction bases numbered 5, after V lost 3 bases and J lost 5 bases. CDR3 region: CASSFILAGAETQYF. The DNA for the CDR3 is TGTGCCAGCAGTTTTATACTAGCGGGGGCGGAGACCCAGTACTTC.

This clonotype was found a few times. The J gene is TRBJ1-2, the V gene TRBV4-3; tentative D call: TRBD1 (6 bases). Germline CDR1 LGHNA, CDR2 YSLEER. Trimming shortened V by 0 bases and J by 3 bases, and 17 bases separated the two germline ends. The CDR3 consists of 17 residues. The CDR3 reads CASSQDIGGARYYGYTF. The CDR3 DNA is TGCGCCAGCAGCCAAGATATAGGGGGGGCGCGGTACTATGGCTACACCTTC.

This clonotype was counted only a few times. This CDR3 reads CASSLDPTDTDTQYF. The CDR3 nucleotides read TGCGCCAGCAGCTTGGATCCAACAGATACAGATACGCAGTATTTT. The chain is built from TRBV5-1 and TRBJ2-3; no definite D call. CDR1 is SGHRS, CDR2 YFSETQ, per germline. The CDR3 is 15 residues long. V lost 0 bases to trimming and J lost 3 bases, with 11 bases between them. The full variable domain, completed using reference TRBV5-1 and TRBJ2-3, is KAGVTQTPRYLIKTRGQQVTLSCSPISGHRSVSWYQQTPGQGLQFLFEYFSETQRNKGNFPGRFSGRQFSNSRSEMNVSTLELGDSALYLCASSLDPTDTDTQYFGPGTRLTVL.

There are a few counts of this clonotype. The chain has TRBV3-1 and TRBJ2-1; possible D gene TRBD2, 5 bases. The CDR3 consists of 16 residues. Germline V gene data show CDR1 as LGHDT and CDR2 as YNNKEL (reference sequence). V lost 2 bases, J lost 3 bases, and 14 bases lay in between. This CDR3 is CASSQRLTSVYNEQFF. CDR3 sequence (DNA): TGTGCCAGCAGCCAACGTTTAACTAGTGTCTACAATGAGCAGTTCTTC.

The chain joins TRBV20-1 to TRBJ2-7, with D maybe TRBD1 (6 bases). The CDR3 runs to 14 residues. Germline CDR1 reads DFQATT; CDR2 reads SNEGSKA (reference sequence). The germline V and J ends were trimmed by 3 bases and 0 bases, with 12 bases remaining between them. CDR3 DNA: TGCAGTGCTAGCGACAGGTCGTACTCCTACGAGCAGTACTTC. As protein: CSASDRSYSYEQYF.

This clonotype came up a few times. This rearrangement joins TRBV7-9 to TRBJ2-1; D is uncertain. Trimming stripped 5 bases from V and 2 bases from J, with 16 bases between. Germline V gene sequence: CDR1 SEHNR, CDR2 FQNEAQ (reference sequence). This CDR3 contains 16 residues. CDR3: CASSPRHPPPYNEQFF. In nucleotides, the CDR3 is TGTGCCAGCAGCCCTCGCCACCCTCCACCCTACAATGAGCAGTTCTTC.

The chain is built from TRBV4-3 and TRBJ2-7, with D uncertain. CDR3 size: 17 residues. Germline V lookup: CDR1 LGHNA, CDR2 YSLEER. Between the trimmed V and J ends, which lost 1 base and 3 bases, there was a span of 19 bases. The CDR3 is CASSQVGQPMLGYEQYF. The CDR3 bases are TGCGCCAGCAGCCAAGTAGGCCAGCCCATGCTTGGCTACGAGCAGTACTTC.

The chain joins TRBV20-1 to TRBJ2-3; D possibly corresponds to TRBD2 (6 bases). Germline CDR1 reads DFQATT; CDR2 reads SNEGSKA (reference sequence). The CDR3 contains 15 residues. V was cut by 3 bases and J by 6 bases, with 19 bases left in between. CDR3 nucleotide sequence: TGCAGTGCTAGTTTGGCGGGAAACTATAGGGATACGCAGTATTTT. Protein product: CSASLAGNYRDTQYF.

This clonotype was observed a handful of times. V gene TRBV6-2 or TRBV6-3 combines with J gene TRBJ1-4, with TRBD1 as a possible D gene (6 bases). Per germline, CDR1 MNHEY and CDR2 SVGEGT. The CDR3 contains 13 residues. V dropped 4 bases and J dropped 8 bases, with 11 bases sitting between them. In DNA, the CDR3 is TGTGCCAGCAGTTTCGGGACATGGGAAAAACTGTTTTTT. Protein product: CASSFGTWEKLFF.

This clonotype occurred a few times. J is TRBJ2-1 and V is TRBV4-3, with TRBD2 matching over 8 bases. Germline CDR1 LGHNA, CDR2 YSLEER. This CDR3 spans 17 amino acids. J gave up 8 bases and V 1 base, and 13 bases lay outside the gene matches. The CDR3 protein is CASSQGDSPSGLDEQFF. CDR3 nucleotides: TGCGCCAGCAGCCAAGGGGATTCCCCTAGCGGGCTGGATGAGCAGTTCTTC.

The chain employs TRBV20-1 and TRBJ1-6; no clear D gene. V lost 0 bases and J lost 10, with 10 bases in between. Per germline, CDR1 DFQATT and CDR2 SNEGSKA (reference sequence). This CDR3 comprises 13 residues. CDR3 bases: TGCAGTGCTAGAGAAGGGATCTACTCACCCCTCCACTTT. It encodes CSAREGIYSPLHF.

The chain combines TRBV28 with TRBJ1-5; no firm D call. Looked up from germline, CDR1 is MDHEN and CDR2 is SYDVKM. The V and J ends lost 6 bases and 2 bases respectively, with 8 bases between them. The CDR3 covers 13 residues. The CDR3 sequence: CASRAAGNQPQHF. The CDR3 nucleotides read TGTGCCAGCAGGGCAGCGGGCAATCAGCCCCAGCATTTT.